Sequencing of this TCR beta chain was carried out in a study of monozygotic twins with inflammatory bowel disease. Addition of UMIs with a 6-nucleotide sample barcode was achieved by template switching. With the 5' RACE reads reprocessed, TCRdb shows one record per CDR3 protein and no DNA. The repertoire table contains about 160,000 distinct CDR3 sequences. This receptor was taken from a human donor with ulcerative colitis or Crohn's disease, or a healthy co-twin of an affected twin (not recorded which). Input material: blood.

The CDR3 region is CAWSENRVHNEQFF. V usage is TRBV30 and J usage is TRBJ2-1. The CDR3 loop spans 14 amino acids. CDR1 and CDR2 (germline): GTSNPN, SVGIG (reference sequence).